The present TCR beta chain was sequenced within a study of blood T cell repertoires in COVID-19. Allocation to cohorts depended on clinical history reported by the participants. Assay: immunoSEQ multiplex PCR; the TCRdb copy retains only in-frame clones and omits some. The repertoire holds 390,000 or so clones, with 80% to 90% as singletons. V gave up 5 bases and J gave up 5 bases; unmatched junction bases: 15. Per germline, CDR1 SGHDN and CDR2 FVKESK. The CDR3 is 17 residues long. This sequence joins TRBV14 and TRBJ2-5; 9 positions match TRBD2. Sequencing used PBMCs or T cells enriched from blood (not recorded which). The receptor comes from a man between 18 and 35 years old who had recovered from COVID-19. For the CDR3, the DNA is TGTGCCAGCAGCATCAATCCGGTGCGGGGGGGGAAGGAGACCCAGTACTTC. Translating it yields CASSINPVRGGKETQYF.